This T cell receptor (beta chain) was sequenced for a study of OX40 agonist ivuxolimab in advanced cancers. Study-level information: Patients were dosed with the agonistic anti-OX40 (CD134) antibody ivuxolimab. Study-wide points: Researchers report that CD8+ T cells had, on average, more expanded clones than CD4+. At 0.1 to 3.0 mg/kg and by week 6, clonal expansion occurred in CD4+ and CD8+ blood T cells. The antigens recognized by the expanded peripheral T cells, that is their antigen specificity, were not determined.

Comment on this clone: Its antigen is unknown.

Sequenced by immunoSEQ multiplex PCR; TCRdb stores in-frame clones only, minus some. The sample records about 62,000 clones, about 85% being singletons. CDR3 length equals 15 residues. Per the germline V gene, CDR1 is LNHDA and CDR2 is SQIVND (reference sequence). Losses at the gene ends were 3 bases for V and 11 bases for J; bases not matched to a gene: 13. This chain uses TRBV19 with TRBJ2-3, with TRBD1 matching over 8 bases. The starting material was CD4+ or CD8+ T cells sorted from blood, obtained in a trial of the OX40 agonist ivuxolimab. The sequence came from an adult with an advanced solid tumor such as melanoma, head and neck, liver or kidney cancer. CDR3 sequence reads: CASSIPGTGDDGQYF. The CDR3 coding sequence is TGTGCCAGTAGTATCCCCGGGACAGGTGACGATGGGCAGTATTTT.